The T cell receptor (beta chain) described here comes from a study of blood T cell repertoires in COVID-19. Study-wide background: Material from acute and convalescent COVID-19 was sourced from the United States, Italy and Spain. Sources were T cells, B-cell-depleted T cells, or PBMCs; the material itself was cDNA or gDNA.

V gave up 0 bases and J gave up 5 bases, with 4 bases separating them. CDR1 and CDR2 (germline): SGHAT, FQNNGV. The CDR3 contains 13 residues. Original handling: It was from reference gene primer amplification that nucleated cell counts were estimated. The protocol was immunoSEQ multiplex PCR, while the TCRdb copy is restricted to in-frame clones and leaves out a portion. The V and J calls and clone size were taken over from that table, and D and trimming were inferred from the DNA. The sample lists approximately 300,000 clones; 89% were seen once. The TCR originated in a young man who had recovered from COVID-19. Sequencing used peripheral blood. J is TRBJ2-2 and V is TRBV11-2; D gene unclear. The CDR3 DNA is TGTGCCAGCAGCTTAGAATCAACCGGGGAGCTGTTTTTT. Translation gives CASSLESTGELFF.